A single sample gave rise to the 23 T cell receptor beta chains below, sequenced in a study of blood T cell repertoires in COVID-19. Clones were read by immunoSEQ multiplex PCR, and TCRdb kept only the in-frame ones, dropping some. The data show 300,000 to 350,000 clones, 80% to 90% seen once. The sample comprised peripheral blood. These receptors were taken from a man under 40 with COVID-19, enrolled during active disease.

For this clone: Other DNA sequences from this sample encode an identical CDR3 as well. The V gene is TRBV2, the J gene TRBJ1-1; TRBD1 aligns across 7 bases. The CDR3 covers 15 residues. Trimming removed 2 bases from V and 0 bases from J; junction bases left unmatched: 3. Looked up from germline, CDR1 is SNHLY and CDR2 is FYNNEI. CDR3: CASSEQGVMNTEAFF. CDR3 nucleotide sequence: TGTGCCAGCAGTGAACAGGGGGTGATGAACACTGAAGCTTTCTTT.

The gene calls are TRBV5-1 and TRBJ1-1, with D tentatively TRBD1 (6 bases). This CDR3 has 15 amino acids. V shed 0 bases and J shed 2 bases, with 11 bases lying between them. The germline V gene has CDR1 SGHRS and CDR2 YFSETQ. Written as DNA, the CDR3 is TGCGCCAGCAGCTTGGCCCAGGGGATTAACACTGAAGCTTTCTTT. It specifies CASSLAQGINTEAFF.

This rearrangement joins TRBV7-2 to TRBJ2-7, with TRBD2 matching 10 bases. Per germline, CDR1 SGHTA and CDR2 FQGNSA. The ends lost 4 bases at V and 4 bases at J; junction bases unmatched: 13. The CDR3 totals 17 residues. The CDR3 protein is CASSSRAGGLSSYEQYF. The CDR3 DNA reads as TGTGCCAGCAGCTCACGAGCGGGGGGGCTGAGTTCGTACGAGCAGTACTTC.

J is TRBJ2-3 and V is TRBV19; TRBD1 aligns across 7 bases. V shed 3 bases and J 0 bases; nucleotides not matched to a gene: 9. The CDR3 totals 17 residues. Germline V gene data show CDR1 as LNHDA and CDR2 as SQIVND (reference sequence). The CDR3 DNA reads TGTGCCAGTAGTATTAATAAGGGCAGGGGGAGCACAGATACGCAGTATTTT. Translation: CASSINKGRGSTDTQYF. The variable domain in full, with the rest retrieved from reference TRBV19 and TRBJ2-3, is DGGITQSPKYLFRKEGQNVTLSCEQNLNHDAMYWYRQDPGQGLRLIYYSQIVNDFQKGDIAEGYSVSREKKESFPLTVTSAQKNPTAFYLCASSINKGRGSTDTQYFGPGTRLTVL.

The chain has TRBV7-2 and TRBJ2-1, with 8 bases fitting TRBD1. The CDR3 loop spans 14 amino acids. CDR1 and CDR2 from the germline V gene are SGHTA and FQGNSA. J was trimmed by 6 bases and V by 7 bases; bases with no gene match: 8. In DNA, the CDR3 is TGTGCCAGCAACGACAGGGGTCTCCGCAATGAGCAGTTCTTC. Its translation is CASNDRGLRNEQFF.

The chain carries TRBV7-3 and TRBJ2-7; tentatively, D is TRBD1 (5 bases). CDR1 is SGHTA, CDR2 FQGTGA, per germline. V was cut by 3 bases and J by 6 bases, with 21 bases left in between. The CDR3 length is 16 residues. Here the CDR3 reads CASSLAPDTPTSEQYF. In nucleotides, the CDR3 is TGTGCCAGCAGCTTGGCCCCGGACACTCCCACCAGCGAGCAGTACTTC.

This chain joins TRBV6-2 or TRBV6-3 and TRBJ2-1, with a weak D call TRBD2 (6 bases). The CDR3 has 17 residues. The germline gives CDR1 MNHEY, CDR2 SVGEGT. Trimming took off 2 bases at V and 1 base at J, with 15 bases between the two ends. CDR3 nucleotide sequence: TGTGCCAGCAGTTACGCCGTAGGAGGGCCTTCCTACAATGAGCAGTTCTTC. Amino acid sequence: CASSYAVGGPSYNEQFF.

V gene TRBV19 combines with J gene TRBJ2-2; D possibly corresponds to TRBD1 (5 bases). Trimming cost V 1 base and J 2 bases, with 8 bases left between them. The CDR3 totals 15 residues. The germline gives CDR1 LNHDA, CDR2 SQIVND (reference sequence). The CDR3 DNA sequence: TGTGCCAGTAGTATAGGAAGGGGAAACACCGGGGAGCTGTTTTTT. Translated: CASSIGRGNTGELFF.

In the case of this clone: It may be a read error: a sequence one base away is much more abundant. The V gene is TRBV12-5, the J gene TRBJ2-6; TRBD2 matches at 12 bases. Germline lookup yields CDR1 LGHNT and CDR2 FRNRAP. This CDR3 is 17 amino acids long. The CDR3 DNA sequence: TGTGCTAGTGCCCGACTAGCGGGAGATTCTGGGGCCAACGTCCTGATTTTC. Protein: CASARLAGDSGANVLIF.

V and J are TRBV6-2 or TRBV6-3 and TRBJ1-5; no firm D call. Trimming removed 6 bases from V and 7 bases from J, with 19 bases in between. Germline V gene lookup returns CDR1 MNHEY and CDR2 SVGEGT. The CDR3 totals 15 residues. The CDR3 bases are TGTGCCAGCAGCCCCGACAATCTCAGGAGGCAGCCCCAGCATTTT. This codes for CASSPDNLRRQPQHF.

The chain joins TRBV6-5 to TRBJ1-6; 9 bases agree with TRBD1. The CDR3 is made up of 15 amino acids. The J segment lost 10 bases and the V segment lost 2 bases, leaving 6 bases of the junction unmatched. Germline loops: CDR1 MNHEY, CDR2 SVGAGI. The CDR3 protein is CASSYGGTGHSPLHF. CDR3 in DNA: TGTGCCAGCAGTTACGGGGGGACAGGGCACTCACCCCTCCACTTT.

The genes are TRBV18 and TRBJ1-5; 7 bases line up with TRBD1. Germline values: CDR1 KGHSH, CDR2 LQKENI. J lost 0 bases, V lost 0 bases, and 11 bases had no gene match. This CDR3 is built from 19 residues. This chain's CDR3 is CASSPPFQGDPYSNQPQHF. The CDR3 nucleotides are TGTGCCAGCTCACCACCGTTCCAGGGGGATCCTTATAGCAATCAGCCCCAGCATTTT.

The rearrangement uses TRBV4-3 and TRBJ2-7; tentatively, D is TRBD2 (5 bases). There are 17 residues in the CDR3. CDR1 LGHNA and CDR2 YSLEER come from the germline V gene. V lost 0 bases to trimming and J lost 0 bases, with 15 bases between them. As DNA, the CDR3 is TGCGCCAGCAGCCAAGACTACGGGGTACTGTCCTCCTACGAGCAGTACTTC. Residues: CASSQDYGVLSSYEQYF.

This clone was detected ten times or more. The chain carries TRBV2 and TRBJ2-1; 8 positions match TRBD1. V shed 5 bases, J shed 10 bases, and the junction held 7 bases outside the gene matches. The CDR3 runs 13 residues. CDR1 is SNHLY and CDR2 is FYNNEI in the germline V gene. CDR3 sequence reads: CASSLGQEIEQFF. The CDR3, as DNA: TGTGCCAGCAGTTTGGGACAGGAGATCGAGCAGTTCTTC.

The chain carries TRBV24-1 and TRBJ2-7, with D tentatively TRBD1 (5 bases). CDR1 and CDR2 (germline): KGHDR, SFDVKD. The CDR3 is 13 residues long. Trimming shortened V by 2 bases and J by 5 bases, and 9 bases separated the two germline ends. The CDR3 nucleotides are TGTGCCACCAGTGATTGGCAGGGAAACGAGCAGTACTTC. Its translation: CATSDWQGNEQYF.

In this sample, this clone turned up once. The genes are TRBV27 and TRBJ2-1, with D maybe TRBD2 (7 bases). V shed 0 bases and J shed 7 bases, with 16 bases lying between them. Germline V lookup: CDR1 MNHEY, CDR2 SMNVEV (reference sequence). The CDR3 totals 16 residues. The CDR3 DNA reads TGTGCCAGCAGTTTATCACCGGGGGGCGCGAGGAATGAGCAGTTCTTC. Protein: CASSLSPGGARNEQFF.

The chain recombines TRBV7-3 with TRBJ2-3; TRBD2 aligns across 8 bases. CDR1 and CDR2 (germline): SGHTA, FQGTGA. V lost 1 base to trimming and J lost 0 bases; unmatched junction nucleotides: 6. This CDR3 comprises 17 residues. This CDR3 is CASSLNLAGGSTDTQYF. The CDR3 DNA follows: TGTGCCAGCAGCTTAAATCTTGCGGGGGGAAGCACAGATACGCAGTATTTT.

As for this clone: Within the sample, other DNA sequences also encode this same CDR3. This chain connects TRBV6-2 or TRBV6-3 to TRBJ2-7; D unclear. The V gene's germline CDR1 is MNHEY and CDR2 SVGEGT. V lost 0 bases to trimming and J lost 1 base, with 4 bases between them. The CDR3 has 13 residues. The CDR3 here is CASSYSSSYEQYF. As DNA, the CDR3 is TGTGCCAGCAGTTACTCGAGTTCCTACGAGCAGTACTTC.

Of note for this clone: This specimen includes other DNA sequences encoding the same CDR3. This chain links TRBV29-1 with TRBJ1-2, with a possible D match to TRBD1 (6 bases). Germline V CDR1 and CDR2: SQVTM, ANQGSEA. Trimming removed 4 bases at V and 3 bases at J, with 9 bases between. The CDR3 sequence is 12 residues long. As DNA, the CDR3 is TGCAGCGTTGGAGGGGGGGACTATGGCTACACCTTC. As protein: CSVGGGDYGYTF.

V usage is TRBV5-6 and J usage is TRBJ1-2; TRBD1 is a possible D gene (5 bases). The germline gives CDR1 SGHDT, CDR2 YYEEEE. CDR3 length: 14 residues. V was shortened by 4 bases and J by 4 bases, with 14 bases between the two germline ends. CDR3 sequence reads: CASSPTGEVYGYTF. CDR3 sequence (DNA): TGTGCCAGCAGCCCCACGGGGGAAGTCTATGGCTACACCTTC.

The chain joins TRBV11-2 to TRBJ1-1; 8 bases align to TRBD1. The CDR3 extends over 14 amino acids. V was clipped by 7 bases and J by 4 bases; unmatched bases: 8. In germline, CDR1 is SGHAT, CDR2 FQNNGV. The CDR3 protein is CASIINRGGTEAFF. Written as DNA, the CDR3 is TGTGCCAGCATCATCAACAGGGGGGGCACTGAAGCTTTCTTT.

The rearrangement joins TRBV6-6 to TRBJ1-1; 9 bases line up with TRBD1. The V gene's germline CDR1 is MNHNY and CDR2 SVGAGI (reference sequence). V lost 4 bases and J lost 1; bases outside the gene matches: 1. This CDR3 comprises 14 residues. CDR3 protein: CASSLTGGNTEAFF. In nucleotides, the CDR3 is TGTGCCAGCAGTTTGACAGGGGGGAACACTGAAGCTTTCTTT.

The chain has TRBV27 and TRBJ1-1; a weak D match, TRBD1 (6 bases). Germline CDR1 and CDR2: MNHEY and SMNVEV (reference sequence). V lost 4 bases and J 6 bases, leaving 9 bases between the germline ends. The CDR3 totals 12 residues. The CDR3 sequence: CASSSRTAEAFF. CDR3 DNA sequence: TGTGCCAGCAGTTCCCGGACAGCTGAAGCTTTCTTT.